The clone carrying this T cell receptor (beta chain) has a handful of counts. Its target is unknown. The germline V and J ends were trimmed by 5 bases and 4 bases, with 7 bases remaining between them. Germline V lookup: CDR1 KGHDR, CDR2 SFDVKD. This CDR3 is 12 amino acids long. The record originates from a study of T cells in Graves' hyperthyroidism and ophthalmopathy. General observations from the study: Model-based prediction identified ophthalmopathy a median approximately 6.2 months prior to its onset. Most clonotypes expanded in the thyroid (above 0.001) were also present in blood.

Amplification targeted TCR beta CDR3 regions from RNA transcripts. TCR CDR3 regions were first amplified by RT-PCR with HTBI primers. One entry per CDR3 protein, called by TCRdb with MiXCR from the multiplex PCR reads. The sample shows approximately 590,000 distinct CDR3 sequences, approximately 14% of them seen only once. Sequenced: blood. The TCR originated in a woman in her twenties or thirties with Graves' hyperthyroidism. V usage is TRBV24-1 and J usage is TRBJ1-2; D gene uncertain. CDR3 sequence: CATSGGGYGYTF. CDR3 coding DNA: TGTGCCACCAGTGGGGGTGGCTATGGCTACACCTTC.